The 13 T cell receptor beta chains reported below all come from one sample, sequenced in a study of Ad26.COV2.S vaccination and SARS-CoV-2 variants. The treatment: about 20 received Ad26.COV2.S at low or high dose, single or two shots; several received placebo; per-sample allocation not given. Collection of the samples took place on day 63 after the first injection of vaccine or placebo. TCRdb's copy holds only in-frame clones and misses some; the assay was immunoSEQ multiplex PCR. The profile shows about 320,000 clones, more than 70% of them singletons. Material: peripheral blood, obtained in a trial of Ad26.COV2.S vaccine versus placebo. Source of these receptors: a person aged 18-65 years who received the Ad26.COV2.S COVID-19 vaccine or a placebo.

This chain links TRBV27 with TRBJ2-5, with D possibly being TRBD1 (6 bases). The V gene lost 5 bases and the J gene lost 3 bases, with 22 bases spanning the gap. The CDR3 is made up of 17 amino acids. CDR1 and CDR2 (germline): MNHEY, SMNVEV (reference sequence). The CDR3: CASSQAQGLVGKETQYF. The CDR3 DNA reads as TGTGCCAGCAGTCAAGCACAGGGCCTAGTCGGTAAAGAGACCCAGTACTTC.

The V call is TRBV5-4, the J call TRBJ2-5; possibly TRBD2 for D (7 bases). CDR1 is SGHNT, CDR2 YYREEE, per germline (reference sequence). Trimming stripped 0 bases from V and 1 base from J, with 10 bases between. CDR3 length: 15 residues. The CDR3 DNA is TGTGCCAGCAGCTTGGACGGGGGGCCCCAAGAGACCCAGTACTTC. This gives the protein CASSLDGGPQETQYF.

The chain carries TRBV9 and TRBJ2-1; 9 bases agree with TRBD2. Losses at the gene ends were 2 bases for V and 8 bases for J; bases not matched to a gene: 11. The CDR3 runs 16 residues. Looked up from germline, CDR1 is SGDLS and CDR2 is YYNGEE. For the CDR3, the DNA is TGTGCCAGCAGCGTCAACGCGCGGGGGGGCTGGGATGAGCAGTTCTTC. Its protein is CASSVNARGGWDEQFF.

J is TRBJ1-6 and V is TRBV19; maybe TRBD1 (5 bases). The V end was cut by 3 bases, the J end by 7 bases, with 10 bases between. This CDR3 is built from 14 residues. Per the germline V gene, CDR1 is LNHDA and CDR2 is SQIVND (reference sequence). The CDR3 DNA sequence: TGTGCCAGTAGTATCGGGGCGCGGAATTCACCCCTCCACTTT. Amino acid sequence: CASSIGARNSPLHF.

This CDR3 reads CASSYGHIRSTEAFF. DNA for the CDR3: TGTGCCAGCAGTTACGGTCACATCCGAAGCACTGAAGCTTTCTTT. The genes are TRBV6-2 or TRBV6-3 and TRBJ1-1, with D hard to call. Trimming stripped 2 bases from V and 4 bases from J, with 14 bases between. CDR1 is MNHEY, CDR2 SVGEGT, per germline. The CDR3 covers 15 residues.

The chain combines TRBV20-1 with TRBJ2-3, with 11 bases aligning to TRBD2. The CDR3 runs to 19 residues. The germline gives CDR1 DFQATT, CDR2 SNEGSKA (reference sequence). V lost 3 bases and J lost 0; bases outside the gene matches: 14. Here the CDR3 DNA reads TGCAGTGCTAGTTTGCTAGCGGGGGGCAAAACTACTAGCACAGATACGCAGTATTTT. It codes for CSASLLAGGKTTSTDTQYF.

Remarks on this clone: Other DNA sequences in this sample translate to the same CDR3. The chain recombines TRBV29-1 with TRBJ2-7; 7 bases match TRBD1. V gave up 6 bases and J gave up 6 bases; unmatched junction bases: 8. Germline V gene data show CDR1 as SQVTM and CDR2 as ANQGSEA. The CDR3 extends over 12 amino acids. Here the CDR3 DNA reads TGCAGCGTAGGAAACAGGGGCGGCGAGCAGTACTTC. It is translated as CSVGNRGGEQYF.

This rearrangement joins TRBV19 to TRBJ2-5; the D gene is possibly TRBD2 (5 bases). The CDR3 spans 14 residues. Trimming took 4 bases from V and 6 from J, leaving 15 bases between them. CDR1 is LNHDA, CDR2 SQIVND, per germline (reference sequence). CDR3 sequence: CASSTRGNSKTQYF. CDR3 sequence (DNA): TGTGCCAGTAGTACCCGAGGGAACAGCAAGACCCAGTACTTC.

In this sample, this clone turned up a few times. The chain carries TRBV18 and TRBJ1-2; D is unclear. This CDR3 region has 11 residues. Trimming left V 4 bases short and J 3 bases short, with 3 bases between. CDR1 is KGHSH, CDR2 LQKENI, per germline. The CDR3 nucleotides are TGTGCCAGCTCACTCGACTATGGCTACACCTTC. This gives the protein CASSLDYGYTF.

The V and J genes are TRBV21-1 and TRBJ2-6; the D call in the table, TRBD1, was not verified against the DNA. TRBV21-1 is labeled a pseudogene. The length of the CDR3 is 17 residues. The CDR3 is CASSNKMTISGANVLTF. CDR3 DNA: TGTGCCAGCAGCAATAAAATGACAATCTCTGGGGCCAACGTCCTGACTTTC.

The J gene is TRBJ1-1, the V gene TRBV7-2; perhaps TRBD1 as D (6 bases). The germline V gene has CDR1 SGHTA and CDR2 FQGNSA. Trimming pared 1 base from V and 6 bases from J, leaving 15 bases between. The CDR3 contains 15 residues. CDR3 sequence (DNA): TGTGCCAGCAGCTTAGGGTCTACAGGGAGTCCTGAAGCTTTCTTT. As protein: CASSLGSTGSPEAFF.

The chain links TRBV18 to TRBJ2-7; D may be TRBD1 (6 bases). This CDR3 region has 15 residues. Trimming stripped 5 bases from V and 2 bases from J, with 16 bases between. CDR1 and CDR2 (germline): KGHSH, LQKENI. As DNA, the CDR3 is TGTGCCAGCTCATTCGACAGGTTTCACCCCTACGAGCAGTACTTC. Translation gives CASSFDRFHPYEQYF.

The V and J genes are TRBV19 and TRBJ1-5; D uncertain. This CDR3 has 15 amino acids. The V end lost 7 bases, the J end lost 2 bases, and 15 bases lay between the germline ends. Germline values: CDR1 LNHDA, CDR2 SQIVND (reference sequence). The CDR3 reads CASTPQAFGNQPQHF. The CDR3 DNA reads TGTGCCAGTACTCCTCAGGCCTTTGGCAATCAGCCCCAGCATTTT. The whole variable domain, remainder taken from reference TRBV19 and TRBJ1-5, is DGGITQSPKYLFRKEGQNVTLSCEQNLNHDAMYWYRQDPGQGLRLIYYSQIVNDFQKGDIAEGYSVSREKKESFPLTVTSAQKNPTAFYLCASTPQAFGNQPQHFGDGTRLSIL.